These T cell receptor beta chains were read from a single sample in a study of spatial heterogeneity in lung cancer. TCRdb passed the 5' RACE reads through MiXCR, listing each CDR3 protein once. This sample has roughly 40,000 distinct CDR3 sequences, with approximately 6.5% found just once. This sample comprised PBMCs, obtained at surgery. The source of these receptors is a female donor with early-stage non-small cell lung cancer. CDR3s include the opening cysteine and the closing phenylalanine or tryptophan. D genes are given only for firm matches. A clone size is listed for some rows: how often the clone was seen (once, few, many), or a class if it is expanded.

abundance	d_gene	j_gene	v_gene	CDR3nt	CDR3aa
many	NA	TRBJ2-1	TRBV3-1	TGTGCCAGCAGCCGACGGGGGGCGGAGAATGAGCAGTTCTTC	CASSRRGAENEQFF
many	TRBD1	TRBJ2-7	TRBV5-1	TGCGCCAGCAGCTTGGTTGAGGGGGCGGGCGAGCAGTACTTC	CASSLVEGAGEQYF
many	NA	TRBJ2-2	TRBV5-1	TGCGCCAGCAGCTTGGACGGCGGGAACACCGGGGAGCTGTTTTTT	CASSLDGGNTGELFF
many	TRBD2	TRBJ2-7	TRBV11-2	TGTGCCAGCAGCTTATCACTAGCGGGGGGGATCTCCTACGAGCAGTACTTC	CASSLSLAGGISYEQYF
NA	NA	TRBJ1-1	TRBV10-1	TGCGCCTTCAGCAGAGGGGACGGCACTGAAGCTTTCTTT	CAFSRGDGTEAFF
many	NA	TRBJ2-5	TRBV7-2	TGTGCCAGCAGCTTAGGGCCCCCGGCCACCCAAGAGACCCAGTACTTC	CASSLGPPATQETQYF
NA	NA	TRBJ1-2	TRBV10-1	TGCGCCAGCAGTGAGTCTAGGGACAACTATGGCTACACCTTC	CASSESRDNYGYTF
few	NA	TRBJ2-1	TRBV18	TGTGCCAGCTCACCTCTTACAGCCAGGCCTGGGGTCGGGACATTAAGCTCCTACAATGAGCAGTTCTTC	CASSPLTARPGVGTLSSYNEQFF
many	TRBD1	TRBJ1-1	TRBV20-1	TGCAGTGCTAGAGATCCCCAGGGGGGGACTGAAGCTTTCTTT	CSARDPQGGTEAFF
NA	NA	TRBJ1-5	TRBV6-1	TGTGCCAGCAGTGTAACAAATAGTGTCCAGCCCCAGCATTTT	CASSVTNSVQPQHF
many	NA	TRBJ2-4	TRBV6-5	TGTGCCAGCAGTTACGGTCCCGTCCCCAAAAACATTCAGTACTTC	CASSYGPVPKNIQYF
many	NA	TRBJ1-1	TRBV4-3	TGCGCCAGCAGCCAAGATAAGCCAGACATGAACACTGAAGCTTTCTTT	CASSQDKPDMNTEAFF
NA	NA	TRBJ2-5	TRBV7-2	TGTGCCAGCAGCTTAGAATCTAAAGAGACCCAGTACTTC	CASSLESKETQYF
many	NA	TRBJ2-7	TRBV9	TGTGCCAGCACCCTCTTCGGGCTCCTACAGTACTTC	CASTLFGLLQYF
many	NA	TRBJ2-1	TRBV12-3/TRBV12-4	TGTGCCAGCAGTTTAACCAGCGTCGCCTACAATGAGCAGTTCTTC	CASSLTSVAYNEQFF